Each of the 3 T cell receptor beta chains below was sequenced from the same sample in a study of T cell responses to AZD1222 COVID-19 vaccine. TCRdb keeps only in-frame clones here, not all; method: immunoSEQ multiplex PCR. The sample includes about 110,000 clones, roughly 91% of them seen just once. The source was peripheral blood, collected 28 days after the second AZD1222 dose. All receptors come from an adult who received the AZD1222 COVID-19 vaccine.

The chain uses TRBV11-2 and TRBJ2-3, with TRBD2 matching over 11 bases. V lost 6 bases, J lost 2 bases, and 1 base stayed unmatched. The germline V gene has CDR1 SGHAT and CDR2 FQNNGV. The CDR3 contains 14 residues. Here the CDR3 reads CASSSGGDTDTQYF. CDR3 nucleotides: TGTGCCAGCAGTAGCGGGGGGGACACAGATACGCAGTATTTT.

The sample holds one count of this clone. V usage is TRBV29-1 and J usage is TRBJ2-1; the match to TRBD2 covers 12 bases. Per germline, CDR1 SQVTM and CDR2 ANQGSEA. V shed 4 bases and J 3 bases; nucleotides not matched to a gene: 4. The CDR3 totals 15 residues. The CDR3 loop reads CSVGATSGSYNEQFF. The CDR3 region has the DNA TGCAGCGTTGGCGCGACTAGCGGGAGCTACAATGAGCAGTTCTTC.

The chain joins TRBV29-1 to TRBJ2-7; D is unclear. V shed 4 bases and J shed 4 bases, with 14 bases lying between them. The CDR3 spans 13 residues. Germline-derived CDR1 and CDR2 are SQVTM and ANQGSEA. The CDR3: CSVVRVNGYEQYF. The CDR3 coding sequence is TGCAGCGTTGTTCGCGTCAATGGATACGAGCAGTACTTC.